One and the same sample provided the 12 T cell receptor beta chains below, sequenced in a study of blood T cell repertoires in COVID-19. The protocol was immunoSEQ multiplex PCR, while the TCRdb copy is restricted to in-frame clones and leaves out a portion. The sample lists about 200,000 clones; about 85% were seen once. Sequenced: peripheral blood. All receptors derive from a woman between 50 and 59 years old with COVID-19, enrolled during active disease.

The chain links TRBV30 to TRBJ1-4; D is ambiguous. Germline CDR1 and CDR2: GTSNPN and SVGIG (reference sequence). V was shortened by 2 bases and J by 6 bases, with 10 bases between the two germline ends. This CDR3 is built from 13 residues. CDR3 in amino acids: CAWSPKEYEKLFF. The CDR3 DNA reads TGTGCCTGGAGTCCTAAGGAGTATGAAAAACTGTTTTTT.

This clone was counted ten times or more. This chain connects TRBV28 to TRBJ2-3, with 9 bases matching TRBD1. The CDR3 covers 16 residues. The junction had 6 bases not matched to a gene; V was cut back by 4 bases and J by 1 base. Germline values: CDR1 MDHEN, CDR2 SYDVKM. CDR3 protein: CASSSPRTGGTDTQYF. For the CDR3, the DNA is TGTGCCAGCAGTTCTCCTAGGACAGGGGGCACAGATACGCAGTATTTT.

The chain couples TRBV4-2 to TRBJ2-7; 7 bases line up with TRBD1. The CDR3 runs 18 residues. V shed 0 bases, J shed 3 bases, and the junction held 14 bases outside the gene matches. Germline assignment: CDR1 LGHNA and CDR2 YNFKEQ. The CDR3 DNA follows: TGTGCCAGCAGCCAAGAGGGCTCCTCGACAGGGTGGAGCTACGAGCAGTACTTC. Translated, it gives CASSQEGSSTGWSYEQYF.

This clone appeared once. The chain employs TRBV30 and TRBJ1-1; 9 bases align to TRBD1. The CDR3 is 14 amino acids. CDR1 and CDR2 (germline): GTSNPN, SVGIG (reference sequence). The junction had 9 bases not matched to a gene; V was cut back by 3 bases and J by 7 bases. The CDR3: CAWRRTGESGEAFF. The DNA of the CDR3 is TGTGCCTGGAGGCGGACAGGGGAAAGTGGTGAAGCTTTCTTT.

The V and J genes are TRBV5-1 and TRBJ2-3; 8 bases align to TRBD1. In germline, CDR1 is SGHRS, CDR2 YFSETQ. The V and J ends lost 4 bases and 1 base, in that order; junction bases with no gene match: 2. The CDR3 loop spans 14 amino acids. The CDR3 loop reads CASSGGQGTDTQYF. CDR3 sequence (DNA): TGCGCCAGCAGCGGGGGACAGGGCACAGATACGCAGTATTTT.

The rearrangement links TRBV19 to TRBJ1-2; TRBD1 agrees at 8 bases. CDR3 length: 16 residues. Germline CDR1 is LNHDA and CDR2 is SQIVND (reference sequence). The V gene end was trimmed by 3 bases and the J gene end by 6 bases; junction bases not matched to a gene: 12. The DNA for the CDR3 is TGTGCCAGTAGTATTTGGGTGGACAGGGCCGGGCATGGCTACACCTTC. This encodes CASSIWVDRAGHGYTF.

V is TRBV5-4 and J is TRBJ1-3; a possible D gene is TRBD1 (5 bases). The germline V gene encodes CDR1 SGHNT and CDR2 YYREEE (reference sequence). V was shortened by 2 bases and J by 0 bases, with 12 bases between the two germline ends. This CDR3 spans 16 amino acids. This CDR3 reads CASSLGQGFSGNTIYF. CDR3 nucleotides: TGTGCCAGCAGCTTAGGGCAGGGATTCTCTGGAAACACCATATATTTT.

V is TRBV5-1 and J is TRBJ1-1; D remains ambiguous. Per germline, CDR1 SGHRS and CDR2 YFSETQ. This CDR3 has 13 amino acids. V was trimmed by 4 bases and J by 2 bases, leaving 9 bases between them. CDR3 coding DNA: TGCGCCAGCAGCCCTCCGTCCAACACTGAAGCTTTCTTT. Protein product: CASSPPSNTEAFF. Drawing the rest from reference TRBV5-1 and TRBJ1-1, the complete variable domain is KAGVTQTPRYLIKTRGQQVTLSCSPISGHRSVSWYQQTPGQGLQFLFEYFSETQRNKGNFPGRFSGRQFSNSRSEMNVSTLELGDSALYLCASSPPSNTEAFFGQGTRLTVV.

The chain uses TRBV11-3 and TRBJ1-2; D might be TRBD1 (6 bases). Germline V CDR1 and CDR2: SGHNT, YENEEA. V lost 4 bases and J lost 4, with 10 bases in between. The CDR3 length is 13 residues. The CDR3 sequence: CASSSKGVYGYTF. CDR3 DNA: TGTGCCAGCAGCTCTAAGGGGGTCTATGGCTACACCTTC.

The gene calls are TRBV6-5 and TRBJ2-7, with TRBD1 matching 10 bases. The CDR3 spans 15 residues. Unmatched junction bases numbered 10, after V lost 6 bases and J lost 5 bases. Germline-derived CDR1 and CDR2 are MNHEY and SVGAGI. CDR3: CASRDRDRGVDEQYV. The CDR3 DNA follows: TGTGCCAGCAGGGACCGGGACAGGGGTGTCGACGAGCAGTACGTC.

The chain is built from TRBV12-3 or TRBV12-4 and TRBJ2-4; a possible D gene is TRBD2 (5 bases). The CDR3 spans 12 residues. V shed 7 bases and J shed 8 bases, with 12 bases lying between them. For the CDR3, the DNA is TGTGCCAGCACCCAAAGGACTGACATTCAGTACTTC. Amino acids: CASTQRTDIQYF.

The chain recombines TRBV7-3 with TRBJ2-3; TRBD2 matches at 7 bases. The CDR3 covers 16 residues. Trimming cost V 2 bases and J 3 bases; bases outside gene matches: 8. Germline assignment: CDR1 SGHTA and CDR2 FQGTGA. The CDR3 DNA reads as TGTGCCAGCAGCTTAGGCTTCGGCGGGGGAACAGATACGCAGTATTTT. It specifies CASSLGFGGGTDTQYF.